This TCR beta chain was identified during a study of shared clonotypes between healthy human individuals. There are 15 residues in the CDR3. J was trimmed by 3 bases and V by 3 bases; bases with no gene match: 7. Germline lookup yields CDR1 SGHRS and CDR2 YFSETQ. Naive-designated CD8 cells lacked CD45RO, were positively enriched for CCR7, and omitted terminally differentiated effector memory CD45RA+ cells. This table comes from immunoSEQ multiplex PCR, and its TCRdb copy is limited to in-frame clones, with some not included. The sample holds some 2,000,000 clones, approximately 95% seen once. This receptor was obtained from a man between 18 and 29 years old in good health. The gene calls are TRBV5-1 and TRBJ2-7; 9 bases match TRBD1. Source material: naive CD8+ T cells sorted from blood. This CDR3 reads CASSSEPTGGYEQYF. As DNA, the CDR3 is TGCGCCAGCAGCTCGGAACCGACAGGGGGCTACGAGCAGTACTTC.